The 9 T cell receptor beta chains reported below all come from one sample, sequenced in a study of T cell responses to AZD1222 COVID-19 vaccine. Profiled with immunoSEQ multiplex PCR; TCRdb holds only in-frame clones, not every one. This sample yields roughly 100,000 clones, of which 84% are seen a single time; about 18% belongs to the top ten. Specimen: peripheral blood, collected on day 0 of AZD1222 vaccination. The receptor set was obtained from an adult in good health.

The V and J genes are TRBV20-1 and TRBJ1-1; TRBD1 might be the D (5 bases). The V gene's germline CDR1 is DFQATT and CDR2 SNEGSKA (reference sequence). The CDR3 covers 11 residues. V lost 6 bases and J lost 7, with 12 bases in between. The CDR3 here is CSAPTVLEAFF. Written as DNA, the CDR3 is TGCAGTGCCCCGACAGTTCTTGAAGCTTTCTTT.

The chain joins TRBV5-1 to TRBJ2-5; 8 bases line up with TRBD1. CDR3 length: 14 residues. From germline, CDR1 is SGHRS and CDR2 YFSETQ. The V segment lost 1 base and the J segment 3 bases; nucleotides outside the gene matches: 2. The CDR3 spells CASSLIQGEETQYF. DNA of the CDR3: TGCGCCAGCAGCTTGATACAGGGGGAAGAGACCCAGTACTTC. The full variable domain, in which reference TRBV5-1 and TRBJ2-5 provide the parts outside the CDR3, is KAGVTQTPRYLIKTRGQQVTLSCSPISGHRSVSWYQQTPGQGLQFLFEYFSETQRNKGNFPGRFSGRQFSNSRSEMNVSTLELGDSALYLCASSLIQGEETQYFGPGTRLLVL.

The chain couples TRBV28 to TRBJ1-1; a possible D gene is TRBD1 (6 bases). Germline CDR1 is MDHEN and CDR2 is SYDVKM. The CDR3 runs 15 residues. With 5 bases removed from V and 5 bases from J, the gap between germline ends came to 18 bases. Written as DNA, the CDR3 is TGTGCCAGCAGTAACCCAGGGGCGATGGGTACTGAAGCTTTCTTT. It yields the protein CASSNPGAMGTEAFF.

J is TRBJ2-3 and V is TRBV4-1; 11 nucleotides match TRBD2. Germline CDR1 and CDR2: MGHRA and YSYEKL. The J segment lost 6 bases and the V segment lost 0 bases, leaving 8 bases of the junction unmatched. The CDR3 runs 17 residues. In DNA, the CDR3 is TGCGCCAGCAGCCAAGACGTAGCGGGAGGGGCCCTGGATACGCAGTATTTT. Protein: CASSQDVAGGALDTQYF.

The rearrangement links TRBV28 to TRBJ2-1; 13 nucleotides match TRBD2. The CDR3 has 19 amino acids. Germline values: CDR1 MDHEN, CDR2 SYDVKM. The V gene end was trimmed by 6 bases and the J gene end by 5 bases; junction bases not matched to a gene: 16. The CDR3 protein is CASRPTGGRGLAGNNEQFF. CDR3 nucleotides: TGTGCCAGCAGGCCCACAGGGGGCCGGGGACTAGCGGGAAACAATGAGCAGTTCTTC.

The chain recombines TRBV5-1 with TRBJ2-2, with 8 bases that match TRBD2. This CDR3 spans 15 amino acids. The germline V gene has CDR1 SGHRS and CDR2 YFSETQ. J lost 4 bases, V lost 3 bases, and 5 bases had no gene match. CDR3 coding DNA: TGCGCCAGCAGCTCCGGGGGGGCCCCCACCGGGGAGCTGTTTTTT. This translates into CASSSGGAPTGELFF.

The chain combines TRBV6-5 with TRBJ1-1; 8 bases agree with TRBD1. Per germline, CDR1 MNHEY and CDR2 SVGAGI. The length of the CDR3 is 16 residues. Losses at the gene ends were 4 bases for V and 0 bases for J; bases not matched to a gene: 7. This CDR3 is CASSFSPGGLNTEAFF. CDR3 bases: TGTGCCAGCAGTTTTTCGCCAGGGGGCTTGAACACTGAAGCTTTCTTT.

This chain connects TRBV9 to TRBJ1-6, with D uncertain. The germline V gene encodes CDR1 SGDLS and CDR2 YYNGEE. V was cut by 4 bases and J by 7 bases, with 6 bases left in between. This CDR3 has 12 residues. The CDR3 sequence: CASSTENSPLHF. The CDR3 bases are TGTGCCAGCAGCACTGAGAATTCACCCCTCCACTTT.

The chain couples TRBV5-4 to TRBJ2-1; the D is unclear. This CDR3 is built from 12 residues. Germline V gene lookup returns CDR1 SGHNT and CDR2 YYREEE (reference sequence). Trimming cost V 3 bases and J 10 bases, with 11 bases left between them. CDR3 DNA: TGTGCCAGCAGCTGGTTAAACGGGGAGCAGTTCTTC. As protein: CASSWLNGEQFF.